Listed below are T cell receptor beta chains from one sample, sequenced in a study of Ad26.COV2.S vaccination and SARS-CoV-2 variants. The repertoire was sequenced with immunoSEQ multiplex PCR; TCRdb's copy has only in-frame clones and lacks some. The sample holds roughly 270,000 clones, around 87% seen once. The specimen was peripheral blood, collected in a trial of Ad26.COV2.S vaccine versus placebo. The receptor source for this set is a person aged 18-60 years who received the Ad26.COV2.S COVID-19 vaccine or a placebo. The CDR3 runs from the conserved cysteine through the conserved F or W. A D gene is named only where the DNA matches it firmly. Some rows have no size entry. The others give once, few or many, or a class for an expanded clone.

TRBJ2-3,.,TRBV6-2/TRBV6-3,.,CASSYEEHTDTQYF,TGTGCCAGCAGTTATGAGGAGCACACAGATACGCAGTATTTT
TRBJ1-1,.,TRBV2,once,CASSEFGLGNTEAFF,TGTGCCAGCAGTGAATTCGGCTTGGGTAACACTGAAGCTTTCTTT
TRBJ2-7,TRBD1,TRBV6-5,few,CASRPPGTGYEQYF,TGTGCCAGCAGGCCTCCCGGGACAGGTTACGAGCAGTACTTC
TRBJ2-7,.,TRBV19,few,CASSNPPAGSYEQYF,TGTGCCAGTAGTAACCCTCCCGCTGGGTCATACGAGCAGTACTTC
TRBJ2-2,.,TRBV5-1,.,CASSLREWDTGELFF,TGCGCCAGCAGCCTTCGGGAGTGGGACACCGGGGAGCTGTTTTTT
TRBJ2-1,.,TRBV5-5,.,CASSPEGRINEQFF,TGTGCCAGCAGCCCCGAGGGTCGGATTAATGAGCAGTTCTTC
TRBJ2-2,TRBD2,TRBV5-1,.,CASRSITGGAAGELFF,TGCGCCAGCCGCTCTATAACCGGGGGGGCGGCCGGGGAGCTGTTTTTT
TRBJ1-6,TRBD1,TRBV9,.,CASSSQDRGASPLHF,TGTGCCAGCAGCTCCCAGGACAGGGGAGCTTCACCCCTCCACTTT
TRBJ2-5,.,TRBV5-8,.,CASSPGRGRSTWTQYF,TGTGCCAGCAGCCCGGGGCGAGGCCGATCAACTTGGACCCAGTACTTC
TRBJ2-7,TRBD2,TRBV27,.,CASSRGVGDEQYF,TGTGCCAGCAGCCGGGGGGTTGGCGACGAGCAGTACTTC
TRBJ2-1,TRBD2,TRBV5-1,.,CASSTSAGWDYNEQFF,TGCGCCAGCAGCACTTCAGCGGGATGGGACTACAATGAGCAGTTCTTC
TRBJ1-6,.,TRBV6-5,few,CASSYTGTRNSPLHF,TGTGCCAGCAGTTACACCGGGACCCGGAATTCACCCCTCCACTTT
TRBJ2-7,TRBD2,TRBV7-2,.,CASSSRRTSAYEQYF,TGTGCCAGCAGCTCGAGACGGACTAGCGCCTACGAGCAGTACTTC
TRBJ2-7,.,TRBV15,once,CATSSFAYEQYF,TGTGCCACCAGCAGCTTTGCCTACGAGCAGTACTTC
TRBJ1-1,.,TRBV9,.,CASSPHGSGLDTEAFF,TGTGCCAGCAGCCCCCACGGGTCAGGGTTGGACACTGAAGCTTTCTTT
TRBJ2-7,.,TRBV28,.,CASSVTSLNYEQYF,TGTGCCAGCAGCGTGACATCGTTAAACTACGAGCAGTACTTC
TRBJ1-5,.,TRBV12-3/TRBV12-4,.,CASSFGGDQPQHF,TGTGCCAGCAGTTTCGGGGGGGACCAGCCCCAGCATTTT
TRBJ1-5,.,TRBV6-1,.,CASSEAGGYSNQPQHF,TGTGCCAGCAGTGAAGCCGGGGGCTATAGCAATCAGCCCCAGCATTTT
TRBJ1-2,TRBD1,TRBV7-9,.,CASSLTPGQRAAGYTF,TGTGCCAGCAGCTTGACACCGGGACAGCGAGCAGCTGGCTACACCTTC
TRBJ1-2,.,TRBV12-3/TRBV12-4,.,CASSFDPYGYTF,TGTGCCAGCAGTTTTGATCCGTATGGCTACACCTTC
TRBJ1-1,TRBD1,TRBV30,.,CASDRGGGFF,TGTGCCTCCGACAGGGGTGGGGGTTTCTTT
TRBJ1-4,TRBD1,TRBV18,.,CASSRQGTPNSNEKLFF,TGTGCCAGCTCACGACAGGGGACCCCAAACTCTAATGAAAAACTGTTTTTT
TRBJ1-5,.,TRBV11-2,once,CASSVGARNQPQHF,TGTGCCAGCAGCGTTGGGGCCAGGAATCAGCCCCAGCATTTT
TRBJ2-1,.,TRBV5-4,once,CASSFGAVGEQFF,TGTGCCAGCAGCTTCGGGGCGGTGGGGGAGCAGTTCTTC
TRBJ1-6,.,TRBV19,once,CASSISKGIGSPLHF,TGTGCCAGTAGTATTAGTAAGGGTATCGGCTCACCCCTCCACTTT
TRBJ2-7,.,TRBV11-2,once,CASSPINRPRGYSYEQYF,TGTGCCAGCAGCCCCATTAACAGGCCCCGCGGGTATAGCTACGAGCAGTACTTC
TRBJ2-2,.,TRBV6-2/TRBV6-3,.,CASSFGRVNTGELFF,TGTGCCAGCAGTTTTGGCAGGGTGAACACCGGGGAGCTGTTTTTT
TRBJ2-7,.,TRBV13,.,CASGRTSASYEQYF,TGTGCCAGCGGGAGGACATCGGCATCCTACGAGCAGTACTTC
TRBJ1-1,.,TRBV5-6,few,CASSPSWEGRRTTEAFF,TGTGCCAGCAGCCCCTCTTGGGAGGGAAGGCGTACCACTGAAGCTTTCTTT
TRBJ2-1,.,TRBV7-3,.,CASSLSRSEQFF,TGTGCCAGCAGCTTAAGCCGTAGTGAGCAGTTCTTC
TRBJ1-4,.,TRBV9,few,CASSVGGTNEKLFF,TGTGCCAGCAGCGTAGGGGGCACTAATGAAAAACTGTTTTTT
TRBJ2-5,.,TRBV12-3/TRBV12-4,.,CASSFNDQETQYF,TGTGCCAGCAGTTTTAATGATCAAGAGACCCAGTACTTC
TRBJ1-2,TRBD1,TRBV6-4,.,CAIMITITGTEIYGYTF,TGTGCCATCATGATAACAATTACCGGGACAGAAATCTATGGCTACACCTTC
TRBJ1-3,TRBD1,TRBV5-1,.,CASSLAQGAGNTIYF,TGCGCCAGCAGCTTGGCACAGGGGGCTGGAAACACCATATATTTT
TRBJ2-5,.,TRBV7-2,.,CASSLASLVEETQYF,TGTGCCAGCAGCTTAGCCAGCCTAGTCGAGGAGACCCAGTACTTC
TRBJ1-4,TRBD1,TRBV7-2,.,CASSRDRVGDNEKLFF,TGTGCCAGCAGCCGGGACAGGGTGGGGGATAATGAAAAACTGTTTTTT
TRBJ2-3,.,TRBV3-1/TRBV3-2,.,CASSQPSTDTQYF,TGTGCCAGCAGCCAACCTAGCACAGATACGCAGTATTTT
TRBJ2-7,TRBD2,TRBV5-1,.,CASSPGTSGSEQYF,TGCGCCAGCAGCCCGGGGACTAGCGGGAGCGAGCAGTACTTC
TRBJ2-5,TRBD2,TRBV18,.,CASSPLVAGGQETQYF,TGTGCCAGCTCACCCCTTGTAGCGGGGGGGCAAGAGACCCAGTACTTC
TRBJ2-1,TRBD2,TRBV10-3,once,CAISDTTSGSSYNEQFF,TGTGCCATCAGTGACACCACTAGCGGGAGCTCCTACAATGAGCAGTTCTTC
TRBJ1-3,.,TRBV7-2,.,CASSLQGQTAGNTIYF,TGTGCCAGCAGCTTACAGGGCCAGACAGCTGGAAACACCATATATTTT
TRBJ1-1,.,TRBV27,.,CASYLTANTEAFF,TGTGCCAGCTATCTTACGGCTAACACTGAAGCTTTCTTT
TRBJ2-7,TRBD2,TRBV2,few,CASSGLGKSYEQYF,TGTGCCAGCAGCGGACTAGGGAAGTCCTACGAGCAGTACTTC
TRBJ2-7,.,TRBV29-1,.,CSAFGGPSYEQYF,TGCAGCGCTTTCGGGGGACCCTCCTACGAGCAGTACTTC
TRBJ2-5,.,TRBV6-2/TRBV6-3,.,CASSRASPQETQYF,TGTGCCAGCAGCAGGGCCTCACCCCAAGAGACCCAGTACTTC
TRBJ2-3,TRBD2,TRBV4-2,.,CASSPLAGGGTDTQYF,TGTGCCAGCAGCCCCTTAGCGGGAGGCGGCACAGATACGCAGTATTTT
TRBJ1-3,.,TRBV18,.,CASSPNRLDRLTGNTIYF,TGTGCCAGCTCACCTAACCGACTTGACAGGCTAACTGGAAACACCATATATTTT
TRBJ2-1,.,TRBV10-3,.,CAISAGLIYNEQFF,TGTGCCATCAGTGCGGGACTGATATACAATGAGCAGTTCTTC
TRBJ2-7,.,TRBV29-1,few,CSVGDTNYYEQYF,TGCAGCGTTGGGGACACCAACTACTACGAGCAGTACTTC